Sequencing of this T cell receptor (beta chain) was carried out in a study of OX40 agonist ivuxolimab in advanced cancers. Turning to the study itself: Head and neck, renal cell, melanoma or hepatocellular carcinoma were the cancers that dose-escalation patients had.

This clone was observed a handful of times. Antigen: not known. Baseline was the first blood sampling point, followed by cycle 4 day 1 and cycle 7 day 1. The CDR3 is 13 residues long. Germline lookup yields CDR1 GTSNPN and CDR2 SVGIG (reference sequence). The ends were cut back, 2 bases at V and 4 bases at J, with 11 bases in the middle. Study-wide results and caveats: The expanded peripheral T cells' antigen specificity was not determined. In the 0.1 to 3.0 mg/kg range, CD4+ and CD8+ blood T cells had expanded clonally by week 6.

Libraries were prepared by immunoSEQ multiplex PCR; TCRdb keeps only in-frame clonotypes and omits some of them. The sample includes more than 55,000 clones, roughly 89% of them seen just once. The sequencing used CD4+ or CD8+ T cells sorted from blood, collected in a trial of the OX40 agonist ivuxolimab. This clonotype was sampled from an adult with an advanced solid tumor such as melanoma, head and neck, liver or kidney cancer. The chain couples TRBV30 to TRBJ1-2; no clear D. The chain's CDR3 is CAWSLDDGYGYTF. DNA of the CDR3: TGTGCCTGGAGTCTCGACGACGGCTATGGCTACACCTTC.